This TCR beta chain was documented in a study of patients and donors after allogeneic stem cell transplantation. MiXCR, run by TCRdb on the RT-PCR reads, gives a single entry per CDR3 protein. Of about a million distinct CDR3 sequences listed, about a sixth are singletons. Per the germline V gene, CDR1 is SNHLY and CDR2 is FYNNEI. Trimming took off 7 bases at V and 6 bases at J, with 25 bases between the two ends. The CDR3 is 16 amino acids. The table lists this clonotype with a few counts. This TCR derives from a human donor who was either an allogeneic HSCT recipient or a stem cell or donor lymphocyte infusion donor (not recorded which). It is not recorded whose cells these are; they may come from a transplant donor. Sequenced: blood, either unsorted or a sorted T cell fraction (not recorded which). This sequence joins TRBV2 and TRBJ2-7; D uncertain. The CDR3, as DNA: TGTGCCAGCATATTACATTGGGGTGAGGTTATTGGCGAGCAGTACTTC. It specifies CASILHWGEVIGEQYF.